This T cell receptor (beta chain) was sequenced in a study of CD8+CD57+ T cells in acquired aplastic anemia. Genomic DNA, serving as template, underwent TCR beta VDJ and CDR3 profiling. TCRdb processed the reads anew with MiXCR; each CDR3 protein has one entry. Counted here are about 180,000 distinct CDR3 sequences, around half occurring once; the ten biggest clones make up around 3%. In this sample, this clonotype turned up a few times. V was shortened by 5 bases and J by 4 bases, with 10 bases between the two germline ends. The CDR3 loop spans 13 amino acids. In germline, CDR1 is KGHDR, CDR2 SFDVKD.

The TCR originated in a human donor in good health. Sequenced material: sorted CD4+, CD8+, or CD8+CD57+ T cells (not recorded which) from PBMCs. The chain links TRBV24-1 to TRBJ1-2, with TRBD1 as a possible D gene (5 bases). The DNA of the CDR3 is TGTGCCACCAGTGCTAGTAGGGGCTATGGCTACACCTTC. This sequence encodes CATSASRGYGYTF.